This T cell receptor beta chain came from a study of cytomegalovirus exposure and HLA in healthy donors. Trimming pared 1 base from V and 9 bases from J, leaving 22 bases between. There are 17 residues in the CDR3. Germline CDR1 SNHLY, CDR2 FYNNEI. Note on this clone: Its antigen is currently unknown.

Profiling relied on immunoSEQ multiplex PCR, and the TCRdb table lists in-frame clones only, not all of them. The sample holds around 150,000 clones; more than 70% are singletons and the top ten take roughly 10%. General study results and limits: 150 or so TCR beta chains were listed as cytomegalovirus-associated.

The genes are TRBV2 and TRBJ2-1, with no clear D. The sequenced material came from PBMCs. This clonotype was sampled from a man aged 25 to 45 in good health and CMV-seropositive. This CDR3 is CASSEESWVRVKSEQFF. Written as DNA, the CDR3 is TGTGCCAGCAGTGAAGAGAGTTGGGTACGGGTTAAATCTGAGCAGTTCTTC.